Each of the 21 T cell receptor beta chains below was sequenced from the same sample in a study of blood T cell repertoires in COVID-19. Measured with immunoSEQ multiplex PCR; TCRdb has only the in-frame clones, and not every one. This sample carries some 98,000 clones, just under 85% of them seen once, and the ten largest clones take about 10%. Specimen: peripheral blood. These receptors were obtained from a man aged 70 or older with acute or convalescent COVID-19.

The V gene is TRBV30, the J gene TRBJ2-7; D unresolved. Per germline, CDR1 GTSNPN and CDR2 SVGIG (reference sequence). V dropped 0 bases and J dropped 7 bases, with 16 bases sitting between them. The CDR3 totals 14 residues. CDR3 coding DNA: TGTGCCTGGAGTGTACTCCCCCCAGGCCGGGAGCAGTACTTC. Its protein product is CAWSVLPPGREQYF. The whole variable domain, remainder taken from reference TRBV30 and TRBJ2-7, is SQTIHQWPATLVQPVGSPLSLECTVEGTSNPNLYWYRQAAGRGLQLLFYSVGIGQISSEVPQNLSASRPQDRQFILSSKKLLLSDSGFYLCAWSVLPPGREQYFGPGTRLTVT.

The rearrangement joins TRBV9 to TRBJ2-6, with TRBD1 matching 10 bases. Germline V gene data show CDR1 as SGDLS and CDR2 as YYNGEE. V was pared by 6 bases and J by 0 bases, with 6 bases of the junction left unmatched. This CDR3 contains 17 residues. CDR3 region: CASTLTGGNSGANVLTF. CDR3 in DNA: TGTGCCAGCACCCTGACAGGGGGCAACTCTGGGGCCAACGTCCTGACTTTC.

This chain connects TRBV18 to TRBJ2-7; 9 bases are shared with TRBD1. Germline-derived CDR1 and CDR2 are KGHSH and LQKENI. This CDR3 comprises 15 residues. J was trimmed by 3 bases and V by 3 bases; bases with no gene match: 6. The CDR3 coding sequence is TGTGCCAGCTCACCGCGACAGGGGGGGATCTACGAGCAGTACTTC. Its protein is CASSPRQGGIYEQYF. Full variable domain (missing parts from reference TRBV18 and TRBJ2-7): NAGVMQNPRHLVRRRGQEARLRCSPMKGHSHVYWYRQLPEEGLKFMVYLQKENIIDESGMPKERFSAEFPKEGPSILRIQQVVRGDSAAYFCASSPRQGGIYEQYFGPGTRLTVT.

This clone was counted once. The V gene is TRBV25-1, the J gene TRBJ1-6, with 9 bases aligning to TRBD1. The CDR3 runs to 15 residues. Trimming at V came to 6 bases and at J to 7 bases, leaving 7 bases not matched to a gene. The V gene's germline CDR1 is MGHDK and CDR2 SYGVNS. DNA for the CDR3: TGTGCCAGCAGAGGACAGGGGCCTTCAAATTCACCCCTCCACTTT. Residues: CASRGQGPSNSPLHF. Complete variable domain (other parts from reference TRBV25-1 and TRBJ1-6): EADIYQTPRYLVIGTGKKITLECSQTMGHDKMYWYQQDPGMELHLIHYSYGVNSTEKGDLSSESTVSRIRTEHFPLTLESARPSHTSQYLCASRGQGPSNSPLHFGNGTRLTVT.

The chain uses TRBV7-2 and TRBJ2-7, with 8 bases identical to TRBD2. After removal of 4 bases from V and 6 bases from J, the junction contained 11 bases not matched to a gene. The germline CDR1 and CDR2 sequences are SGHTA and FQGNSA. This CDR3 has 15 amino acids. The CDR3 spells CASSWGGSGRVEQYF. CDR3 nucleotides: TGTGCCAGCAGCTGGGGGGGGAGCGGGAGAGTCGAGCAGTACTTC. The complete variable domain, with remaining parts taken from reference TRBV7-2 and TRBJ2-7, reads GAGVSQSPSNKVTEKGKDVELRCDPISGHTALYWYRQSLGQGLEFLIYFQGNSAPDKSGLPSDRFSAERTGGSVSTLTIQRTQQEDSAVYLCASSWGGSGRVEQYFGPGTRLTVT.

The genes are TRBV3-1 (or the pseudogene TRBV3-2) and TRBJ1-2; no firm D call. The CDR3 spans 11 residues. CDR1 LGHDT and CDR2 YNNKEL come from the germline V gene (reference sequence). Deletions cut 0 bases from V and 13 bases from J, with 9 bases between. In DNA form, the CDR3 reads TGTGCCAGCAGCCAAGAGGCCACACGCACCTTC. It is translated as CASSQEATRTF.

This chain connects TRBV20-1 to TRBJ1-5; D is unclear. CDR3 length: 21 residues. V shed 3 bases and J shed 0 bases, with 30 bases lying between them. Germline CDR1 reads DFQATT; CDR2 reads SNEGSKA (reference sequence). The CDR3 DNA sequence: TGCAGTGCTAGTACCCTTTTGGAAGGTGCGACACGACCTTATAGCAATCAGCCCCAGCATTTT. As protein: CSASTLLEGATRPYSNQPQHF.

This chain joins TRBV7-2 and TRBJ2-2, with D uncertain. CDR1 and CDR2 from the germline V gene are SGHTA and FQGNSA. The CDR3 sequence is 15 residues long. Between the trimmed V and J ends, which lost 1 base and 1 base, there was a span of 7 bases. Here the CDR3 DNA reads TGTGCCAGCAGCTTAGTGGCCCAGAACACCGGGGAGCTGTTTTTT. This encodes CASSLVAQNTGELFF.

The chain links TRBV7-3 to TRBJ1-1; unclear D gene. The CDR3 sequence is 15 residues long. Germline V gives CDR1 SGHTA, CDR2 FQGTGA. Trimming stripped 1 base from V and 3 bases from J, with 12 bases between. The CDR3 DNA reads TGTGCCAGCAGCTTAAATGGAGGTATGGACACTGAAGCTTTCTTT. Its protein product is CASSLNGGMDTEAFF. Looking up the rest from reference TRBV7-3 and TRBJ1-1 gives the full variable domain: GAGVSQTPSNKVTEKGKYVELRCDPISGHTALYWYRQSLGQGPEFLIYFQGTGAADDSGLPNDRFFAVRPEGSVSTLKIQRTERGDSAVYLCASSLNGGMDTEAFFGQGTRLTVV.

This clone was seen a handful of times. V usage is TRBV27 and J usage is TRBJ1-1; no definite D call. This CDR3 has 15 amino acids. Per germline, CDR1 MNHEY and CDR2 SMNVEV (reference sequence). The V end lost 0 bases, the J end lost 1 base, and 9 bases lay between the germline ends. The CDR3 DNA follows: TGTGCCAGCAGTTTATCCGGTAACGCGAACACTGAAGCTTTCTTT. Residues: CASSLSGNANTEAFF.

The chain has TRBV3-1 (or the pseudogene TRBV3-2) and TRBJ1-1, with D perhaps TRBD1 (5 bases). The CDR3 is 13 residues long. Germline CDR1 reads LGHDT; CDR2 reads YNNKEL (reference sequence). Trimming shortened V by 0 bases and J by 6 bases, and 8 bases separated the two germline ends. Here the CDR3 reads CASSQDLGPEAFF. In DNA, the CDR3 is TGTGCCAGCAGCCAAGATCTGGGGCCTGAAGCTTTCTTT.

The rearrangement links TRBV19 to TRBJ1-1; no clear D. Germline V lookup: CDR1 LNHDA, CDR2 SQIVND (reference sequence). V was pared by 4 bases and J by 14 bases, with 20 bases between. The CDR3 length is 13 residues. The CDR3 reads CASSREAQSDGFF. CDR3 DNA: TGTGCCAGTAGTAGGGAGGCCCAGTCAGACGGCTTCTTT.

The V gene is TRBV28, the J gene TRBJ2-7; possibly TRBD2 for D (5 bases). The germline V gene has CDR1 MDHEN and CDR2 SYDVKM. The V gene lost 6 bases and the J gene lost 4 bases, with 19 bases spanning the gap. This CDR3 comprises 15 residues. For the CDR3, the DNA is TGTGCCAGCAGCACCCCCGGGGAGTCTTTTTACGAGCAGTACTTC. This gives the protein CASSTPGESFYEQYF.

V is TRBV5-5 and J is TRBJ2-1; 12 bases map to TRBD2. This CDR3 has 15 residues. Germline-derived CDR1 and CDR2 are SGHKS and YYEKEE (reference sequence). Trimming cost V 4 bases and J 8 bases; bases outside gene matches: 7. The CDR3 spells CASSRLAGEVDEQFF. In DNA form, the CDR3 reads TGTGCCAGCAGCCGACTAGCGGGGGAGGTGGATGAGCAGTTCTTC. Full variable domain (missing parts from reference TRBV5-5 and TRBJ2-1): DAGVTQSPTHLIKTRGQQVTLRCSPISGHKSVSWYQQVLGQGPQFIFQYYEKEERGRGNFPDRFSARQFPNYSSELNVNALLLGDSALYLCASSRLAGEVDEQFFGPGTRLTVL.

The chain carries TRBV30 and TRBJ2-7; possibly TRBD2 for D (6 bases). The CDR3 length is 12 residues. The ends were cut back, 0 bases at V and 5 bases at J, with 8 bases in the middle. Looked up from germline, CDR1 is GTSNPN and CDR2 is SVGIG (reference sequence). The DNA for the CDR3 is TGTGCCTGGAGTGTAGGAGGGGACGAGCAGTACTTC. Translating it yields CAWSVGGDEQYF.

V gene TRBV24-1 combines with J gene TRBJ2-3; TRBD2 agrees at 9 bases. Trimming took 4 bases from V and 4 from J; bases not matched to a gene: 5. The CDR3 is 15 residues long. Germline assignment: CDR1 KGHDR and CDR2 SFDVKD. In nucleotides, the CDR3 is TGTGCCACCAGTGAGGTAGCGGGAGCCCCAGATACGCAGTATTTT. The encoded protein is CATSEVAGAPDTQYF.

V and J are TRBV7-2 and TRBJ2-5; tentative D call: TRBD1 (6 bases). V lost 2 bases and J 9 bases, leaving 19 bases between the germline ends. Germline values: CDR1 SGHTA, CDR2 FQGNSA. The CDR3 runs 15 residues. In nucleotides, the CDR3 is TGTGCCAGCAGCTTACCCGGACAGTCCGTTCTGGCCCAGTACTTC. Translating gives CASSLPGQSVLAQYF.

The DNA of the CDR3 is TGTGCCAGCAGCTTGGGGACAGGGATCTCGGGCACCGGGGAGCTGTTTTTT. This gives the protein CASSLGTGISGTGELFF. This chain uses TRBV7-6 with TRBJ2-2; 9 bases agree with TRBD1. V lost 3 bases, J lost 4 bases, and 9 bases stayed unmatched. The germline V gene encodes CDR1 SGHVS and CDR2 FNYEAQ. The CDR3 contains 17 residues.

This clone was detected only a few times. This rearrangement joins TRBV2 to TRBJ1-2, with a tentative D call TRBD1 (5 bases). The CDR3 is made up of 14 amino acids. The ends were cut back, 3 bases at V and 4 bases at J, with 12 bases in the middle. Per the germline V gene, CDR1 is SNHLY and CDR2 is FYNNEI. The CDR3 loop is CASSEGRAFYGYTF. DNA for the CDR3: TGTGCCAGCAGTGAGGGCAGGGCTTTCTATGGCTACACCTTC. The entire variable domain, with the rest obtained from reference TRBV2 and TRBJ1-2, is as follows: EPEVTQTPSHQVTQMGQEVILRCVPISNHLYFYWYRQILGQKVEFLVSFYNNEISEKSEIFDDQFSVERPDGSNFTLKIRSTKLEDSAMYFCASSEGRAFYGYTFGSGTRLTVV.

This sequence joins TRBV11-2 and TRBJ1-4, with D perhaps matching TRBD1 (5 bases). The germline V gene has CDR1 SGHAT and CDR2 FQNNGV. Trimming removed 0 bases from V and 3 bases from J, with 14 bases in between. The length of the CDR3 is 17 residues. The CDR3 DNA follows: TGTGCCAGCAGCTTAGACCCGGCAGGGATACCTAATGAAAAACTGTTTTTT. The encoded protein is CASSLDPAGIPNEKLFF.

The chain employs TRBV24-1 and TRBJ2-3, with 9 bases fitting TRBD1. V lost 3 bases to trimming and J lost 4 bases; unmatched junction nucleotides: 7. CDR3 length: 16 amino acids. From germline, CDR1 is KGHDR and CDR2 SFDVKD. CDR3 nucleotides: TGTGCCACCAGTGATAAGTTGGGACAGGGCTCAGATACGCAGTATTTT. Translating gives CATSDKLGQGSDTQYF.